Included here is one TCR beta chain sequence, with context. Sequenced by immunoSEQ multiplex PCR; TCRdb stores in-frame clones only, minus some. The data contain approximately 110,000 clones, about 88% of them singletons. This sample is drawn from a study of T cell responses to AZD1222 COVID-19 vaccine. The CDR3 sequence is 15 residues long. V shed 2 bases and J 7 bases; nucleotides not matched to a gene: 7. From germline, CDR1 is MNHEY and CDR2 SVGEGT. Source: peripheral blood, taken on day 0 of AZD1222 vaccination. This TCR was sampled from an adult in good health. The rearrangement links TRBV6-2 or TRBV6-3 to TRBJ2-2; TRBD2 matches 7 bases. CDR3 sequence: CASSYSGVGGGELFF. CDR3 in DNA: TGTGCCAGCAGTTACAGCGGGGTCGGCGGCGGGGAGCTGTTTTTT.